These 17 T cell receptor beta chains were sequenced from one sample in a study of blood T cell repertoires in COVID-19. Some clones are missing from TCRdb's copy, which holds only in-frame ones; the method was immunoSEQ multiplex PCR. The table has roughly 60,000 clones, about 83% seen once. Material: peripheral blood. The receptors were sampled from a human donor in a cohort sampled during active COVID-19.

This chain links TRBV10-3 with TRBJ1-4, with D possibly TRBD1 on 5 matching bases. The CDR3 runs to 15 residues. V lost 0 bases and J lost 4, with 9 bases in between. Germline V gene sequence: CDR1 ENHRY, CDR2 SYGVKD. The CDR3 protein is CAISESEGINEKLFF. CDR3 bases: TGTGCCATCAGTGAGTCGGAGGGGATTAATGAAAAACTGTTTTTT.

This clone was seen repeatedly, ten times or more. The V call is TRBV25-1, the J call TRBJ1-5, with D possibly matching TRBD1 (6 bases). The germline V gene encodes CDR1 MGHDK and CDR2 SYGVNS. V lost 6 bases to trimming and J lost 7 bases, with 13 bases between them. This CDR3 has 13 residues. The CDR3 region is CASSRAQGQPQHF. As DNA, the CDR3 is TGTGCCAGCAGCCGAGCCCAGGGGCAGCCCCAGCATTTT.

This rearrangement joins TRBV5-1 to TRBJ1-1, with 7 bases fitting TRBD1. Looked up from germline, CDR1 is SGHRS and CDR2 is YFSETQ. The CDR3 has 14 residues. V dropped 3 bases and J dropped 4; count of bases not matched to a gene: 6. The CDR3 loop is CASSSQGFSTEAFF. Written as DNA, the CDR3 is TGCGCCAGCAGCTCACAGGGGTTTAGCACTGAAGCTTTCTTT.

This rearrangement joins TRBV2 to TRBJ2-7, with a weak D call TRBD2 (7 bases). The germline CDR1 and CDR2 sequences are SNHLY and FYNNEI. This CDR3 contains 15 residues. The germline V and J ends were trimmed by 6 bases and 2 bases, with 17 bases remaining between them. DNA of the CDR3: TGTGCCAGCAGCCCTGAGGGGGGAGGGACCTACGAGCAGTACTTC. This translates into CASSPEGGGTYEQYF.

This chain links TRBV7-3 with TRBJ2-2; 8 nucleotides align to TRBD1. V lost 4 bases, J lost 4 bases, and 8 bases stayed unmatched. The CDR3 sequence is 16 residues long. Germline V CDR1 and CDR2: SGHTA, FQGTGA. DNA for the CDR3: TGTGCCAGCAGCTCTCCGACAGGGGCGGTCACCGGGGAGCTGTTTTTT. Translation: CASSSPTGAVTGELFF.

The chain carries TRBV5-4 and TRBJ2-5, with 9 bases lining up with TRBD2. The CDR3 has 15 amino acids. V trimming: 6 bases; J trimming: 3 bases; junction bases outside the gene matches: 9. CDR1 is SGHNT, CDR2 YYREEE, per germline (reference sequence). CDR3 sequence reads: CASTRGASGEETQYF. DNA for the CDR3: TGTGCCAGCACCCGGGGGGCTAGCGGGGAAGAGACCCAGTACTTC. The whole variable domain, filled in from reference TRBV5-4 and TRBJ2-5, reads ETGVTQSPTHLIKTRGQQVTLRCSSQSGHNTVSWYQQALGQGPQFIFQYYREEENGRGNFPPRFSGLQFPNYSSELNVNALELDDSALYLCASTRGASGEETQYFGPGTRLLVL.

The CDR3 is CASSRGTAIDEQYF. The CDR3 region has the DNA TGTGCCAGCAGCCGGGGAACGGCGATCGACGAGCAGTACTTC. The chain combines TRBV7-9 with TRBJ2-7; D may be TRBD2 (5 bases). CDR1 SEHNR and CDR2 FQNEAQ come from the germline V gene (reference sequence). V dropped 5 bases and J dropped 5 bases, with 16 bases sitting between them. The CDR3 contains 14 residues. Supplemented by reference TRBV7-9 and TRBJ2-7, the full variable domain reads DTGVSQNPRHKITKRGQNVTFRCDPISEHNRLYWYRQTLGQGPEFLTYFQNEAQLEKSRLLSDRFSAERPKGSFSTLEIQRTEQGDSAMYLCASSRGTAIDEQYFGPGTRLTVT.

V and J are TRBV29-1 and TRBJ2-1, with D perhaps matching TRBD2 (5 bases). The CDR3 has 17 residues. The V gene's germline CDR1 is SQVTM and CDR2 ANQGSEA. V was cut by 4 bases and J by 0 bases, with 19 bases left in between. CDR3 in DNA: TGCAGCGTTGGTGGACTGGCTCCTGGAAGCTCCTACAATGAGCAGTTCTTC. Translating it yields CSVGGLAPGSSYNEQFF.

This clone was counted ten times or more. The chain couples TRBV24-1 to TRBJ1-1, with no clear D. The CDR3 extends over 14 amino acids. V dropped 7 bases and J dropped 0 bases, with 11 bases sitting between them. CDR1 is KGHDR, CDR2 SFDVKD, per germline. The CDR3 here is CATSGNGLNTEAFF. The DNA of the CDR3 is TGTGCCACCAGCGGGAACGGCTTGAACACTGAAGCTTTCTTT.

This clone turned up a few times. The rearrangement joins TRBV21-1 to TRBJ1-3; TRBD1, the table's D call, lacks a check against the DNA. TRBV21-1 is a known pseudogene. The CDR3 spans 14 residues. CDR3 in amino acids: CASRSGSPGNTIYF. In DNA form, the CDR3 reads TGTGCCAGCCGCTCAGGGTCTCCTGGAAACACCATATATTTT.

The chain is built from TRBV4-2 and TRBJ2-1, with 7 positions matching TRBD1. The CDR3 is 14 amino acids. J was trimmed by 6 bases and V by 0 bases; bases with no gene match: 2. Germline-derived CDR1 and CDR2 are LGHNA and YNFKEQ. Here the CDR3 reads CASSQDEGANEQFF. The CDR3 bases are TGTGCCAGCAGCCAAGACGAGGGGGCCAATGAGCAGTTCTTC.

This clone was observed once. The CDR3 DNA is TGTGCCAGCAGTTATTCCTACGAGCAGTACTTC. Protein sequence: CASSYSYEQYF. The genes are TRBV2 and TRBJ2-7; unclear D gene. Germline CDR1 reads SNHLY; CDR2 reads FYNNEI. Trimming removed 5 bases at V and 1 base at J, with 3 bases between. This CDR3 is built from 11 residues.

This chain joins TRBV27 and TRBJ2-2; D is possibly TRBD2 (6 bases). This CDR3 region has 12 residues. V gave up 10 bases and J gave up 6 bases, with 12 bases separating them. CDR1 MNHEY and CDR2 SMNVEV come from the germline V gene (reference sequence). This CDR3 reads CANTGGSGELFF. DNA of the CDR3: TGTGCCAACACAGGAGGGTCCGGGGAGCTGTTTTTT.

This clone was seen a single time. The chain couples TRBV3-1 (or the pseudogene TRBV3-2) to TRBJ2-7; 8 bases align to TRBD1. J was trimmed by 4 bases and V by 3 bases; bases with no gene match: 8. The length of the CDR3 is 15 residues. In germline, CDR1 is LGHDT, CDR2 YNNKEL (reference sequence). The CDR3 DNA reads as TGTGCCAGCAGCCACTCAGGGGGACAGGAGTACGAGCAGTACTTC. Residues: CASSHSGGQEYEQYF.

The V call is TRBV7-8, the J call TRBJ2-1, with TRBD2 matching over 10 bases. CDR1 is SGHVS and CDR2 is FQNEAQ in the germline V gene. Trimming took 6 bases from V and 8 from J; bases not matched to a gene: 4. The CDR3 is made up of 13 amino acids. The chain's CDR3 is CASSRTSGYEQFF. The DNA for the CDR3 is TGTGCCAGCAGTCGGACTAGCGGATATGAGCAGTTCTTC.

The chain couples TRBV7-2 to TRBJ1-1; no clear D. This CDR3 contains 13 residues. Trimming removed 5 bases at V and 5 bases at J, with 12 bases between. CDR1 and CDR2 from the germline V gene are SGHTA and FQGNSA. The CDR3 nucleotides are TGTGCCAGCAGCGCCCAGGCCAGGACTGAAGCTTTCTTT. This translates into CASSAQARTEAFF.

The chain is built from TRBV19 and TRBJ1-5; D call uncertain. The CDR3 has 14 residues. V was cut by 2 bases and J by 0 bases, with 5 bases left in between. The germline gives CDR1 LNHDA, CDR2 SQIVND (reference sequence). The CDR3 protein is CASSIINSNQPQHF. In DNA, the CDR3 is TGTGCCAGTAGTATAATAAATAGCAATCAGCCCCAGCATTTT.